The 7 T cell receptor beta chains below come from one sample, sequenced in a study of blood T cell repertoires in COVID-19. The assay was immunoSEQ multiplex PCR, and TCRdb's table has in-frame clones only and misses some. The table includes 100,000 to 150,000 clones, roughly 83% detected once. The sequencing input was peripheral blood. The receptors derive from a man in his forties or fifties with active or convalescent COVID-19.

As DNA, the CDR3 is TGTGCCAGCAGCTTGGGGGGGACAAGAAATGAAAAACTGTTTTTT. Residues: CASSLGGTRNEKLFF. The gene calls are TRBV5-8 and TRBJ1-4; D possibly corresponds to TRBD1 (6 bases). This CDR3 contains 15 residues. The germline V and J ends were trimmed by 0 bases and 5 bases, with 11 bases remaining between them. Germline lookup yields CDR1 SGHTS and CDR2 YDEGEE.

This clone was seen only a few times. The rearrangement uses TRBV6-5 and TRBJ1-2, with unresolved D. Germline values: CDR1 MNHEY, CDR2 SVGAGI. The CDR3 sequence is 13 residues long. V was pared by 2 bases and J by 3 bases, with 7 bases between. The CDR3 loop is CASSYGDDYGYTF. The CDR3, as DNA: TGTGCCAGCAGTTACGGAGACGACTATGGCTACACCTTC.

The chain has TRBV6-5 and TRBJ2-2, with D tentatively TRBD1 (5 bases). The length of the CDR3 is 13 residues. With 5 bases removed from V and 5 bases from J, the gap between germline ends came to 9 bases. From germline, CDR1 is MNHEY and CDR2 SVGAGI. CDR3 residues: CASSTTVTGELFF. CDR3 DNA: TGTGCCAGCAGTACGACAGTTACCGGGGAGCTGTTTTTT.

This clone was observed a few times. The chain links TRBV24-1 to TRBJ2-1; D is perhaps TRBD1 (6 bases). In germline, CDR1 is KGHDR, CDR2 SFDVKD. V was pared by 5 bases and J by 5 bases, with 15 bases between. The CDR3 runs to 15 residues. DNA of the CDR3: TGTGCCACCAGTGGATGGGGGCGCACGGACAATGAGCAGTTCTTC. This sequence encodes CATSGWGRTDNEQFF.

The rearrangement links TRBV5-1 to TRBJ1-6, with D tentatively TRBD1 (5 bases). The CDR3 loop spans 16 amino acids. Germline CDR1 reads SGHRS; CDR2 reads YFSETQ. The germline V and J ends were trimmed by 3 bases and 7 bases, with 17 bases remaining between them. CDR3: CASSSGEAGKNSPLHF. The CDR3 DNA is TGCGCCAGCAGCTCCGGGGAGGCAGGGAAAAATTCACCCCTCCACTTT.

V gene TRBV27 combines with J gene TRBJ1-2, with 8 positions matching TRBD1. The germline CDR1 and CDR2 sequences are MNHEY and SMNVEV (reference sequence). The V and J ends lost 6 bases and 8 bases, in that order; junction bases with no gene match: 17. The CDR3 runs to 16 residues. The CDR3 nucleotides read TGTGCCAGCAGACCTCAGGGGGCGAAGTATATTGGCGGCTACACCTTC. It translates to CASRPQGAKYIGGYTF.

The CDR3, as DNA: TGTGCCAGCAGGGACGGGAGGAACACTGAAGCTTTCTTT. It specifies CASRDGRNTEAFF. J is TRBJ1-1 and V is TRBV6-5; D unresolved. V shed 6 bases and J shed 1 base, with 9 bases lying between them. Germline V lookup: CDR1 MNHEY, CDR2 SVGAGI. The CDR3 spans 13 residues.